The present T cell receptor (beta chain) was sequenced within a study of blood T cell repertoires in COVID-19. Study-level information: T cells, B-cell-depleted T cells, or PBMCs supplied cDNA or gDNA.

V shed 4 bases, J shed 12 bases, and the junction held 9 bases outside the gene matches. This CDR3 is built from 14 residues. Germline values: CDR1 SEHNR, CDR2 FQNEAQ (reference sequence). One Seattle source followed patients from active infection through their disease course. In the original processing: Amplification of reference gene primers provided the estimated nucleated cell counts. Assay: immunoSEQ multiplex PCR; the TCRdb copy retains only in-frame clones and omits some. D and trimming were read from the DNA, whereas the V and J calls and clone size are those reported in that table. Of 160,000 or so clones in the sample, just under 90% were seen once.

Sequenced sample: peripheral blood. The rearrangement joins TRBV7-9 to TRBJ1-4; 9 bases fit TRBD1. The sequence was obtained from a woman aged 65 to 85 with COVID-19, enrolled during active disease. CDR3 DNA: TGTGCCAGCAGCTCCGGGACAGGGCGGGAACAACTGTTTTTT. Residues: CASSSGTGREQLFF.